Described below is a single T cell receptor beta chain sequence and its context. What it binds is unknown. Only in-frame clones appear in the TCRdb table, and some are missing; sequencing was by immunoSEQ multiplex PCR. The sample includes 400,000 to 500,000 clones, 70% to 80% seen only once; the top ten take 13%. These data belong to a study of shared clonotypes between healthy human individuals. Study-wide results and caveats: The donor pool, a small one, limited the genetic and exposure-history diversity represented.

This CDR3 is built from 13 residues. Germline values: CDR1 MDHEN, CDR2 SYDVKM. The V gene lost 3 bases and the J gene lost 4 bases, with 9 bases spanning the gap. Sequencing input: PBMCs. The chain is built from TRBV28 and TRBJ1-2; D may be TRBD1 (6 bases). The receptor was derived from a woman in her thirties or forties in good health. Some clones in this sample may be carry-over from other donors' samples. The CDR3 region is CASSFGGGYGYTF. In DNA form, the CDR3 reads TGTGCCAGCAGTTTCGGAGGGGGCTATGGCTACACCTTC.